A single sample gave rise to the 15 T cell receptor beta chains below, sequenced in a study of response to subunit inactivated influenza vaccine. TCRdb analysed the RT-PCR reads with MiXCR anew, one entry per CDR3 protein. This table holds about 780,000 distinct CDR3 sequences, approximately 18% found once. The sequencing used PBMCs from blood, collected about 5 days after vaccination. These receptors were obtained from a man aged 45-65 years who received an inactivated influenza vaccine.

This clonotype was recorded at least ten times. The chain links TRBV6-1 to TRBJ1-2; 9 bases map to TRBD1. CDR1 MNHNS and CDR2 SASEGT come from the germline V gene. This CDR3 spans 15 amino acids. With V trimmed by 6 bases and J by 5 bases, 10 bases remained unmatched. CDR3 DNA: TGTGCCAGCAGGTCCGGGACAGGGAGCCTATATGGCTACACCTTC. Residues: CASRSGTGSLYGYTF.

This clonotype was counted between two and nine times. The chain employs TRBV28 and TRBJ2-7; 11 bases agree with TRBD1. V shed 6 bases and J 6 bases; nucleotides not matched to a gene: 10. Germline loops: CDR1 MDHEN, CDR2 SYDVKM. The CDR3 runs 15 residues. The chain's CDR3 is CASSTRDRGFFEQYF. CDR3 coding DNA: TGTGCCAGCAGCACCCGGGACAGGGGGTTCTTCGAGCAGTACTTC.

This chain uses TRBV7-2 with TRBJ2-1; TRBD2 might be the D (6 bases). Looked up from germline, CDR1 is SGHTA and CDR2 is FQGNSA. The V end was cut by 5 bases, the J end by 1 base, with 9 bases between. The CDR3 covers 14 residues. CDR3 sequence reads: CASSQRVSYNEQFF. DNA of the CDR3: TGTGCCAGCAGCCAGCGGGTGTCCTACAATGAGCAGTTCTTC.

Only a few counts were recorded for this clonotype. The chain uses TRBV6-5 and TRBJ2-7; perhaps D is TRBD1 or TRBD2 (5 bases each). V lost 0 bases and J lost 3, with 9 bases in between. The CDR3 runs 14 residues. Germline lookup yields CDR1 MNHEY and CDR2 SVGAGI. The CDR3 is CASSYSGVVYEQYF. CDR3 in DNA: TGTGCCAGCAGTTACTCGGGGGTTGTCTACGAGCAGTACTTC.

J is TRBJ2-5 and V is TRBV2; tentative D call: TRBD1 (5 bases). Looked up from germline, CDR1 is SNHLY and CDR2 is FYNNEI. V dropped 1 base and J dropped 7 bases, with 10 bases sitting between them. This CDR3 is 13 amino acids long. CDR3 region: CASSEVWGGTQYF. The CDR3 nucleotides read TGTGCCAGCAGTGAAGTATGGGGCGGGACCCAGTACTTC. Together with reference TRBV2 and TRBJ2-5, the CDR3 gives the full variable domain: EPEVTQTPSHQVTQMGQEVILRCVPISNHLYFYWYRQILGQKVEFLVSFYNNEISEKSEIFDDQFSVERPDGSNFTLKIRSTKLEDSAMYFCASSEVWGGTQYFGPGTRLLVL.

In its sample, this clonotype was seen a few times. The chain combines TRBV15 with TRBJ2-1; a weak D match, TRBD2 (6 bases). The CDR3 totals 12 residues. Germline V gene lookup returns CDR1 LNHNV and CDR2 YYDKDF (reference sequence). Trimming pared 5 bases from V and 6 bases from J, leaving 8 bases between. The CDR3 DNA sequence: TGTGCCACCAGCCCCGGGGGCAATGAGCAGTTCTTC. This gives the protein CATSPGGNEQFF.

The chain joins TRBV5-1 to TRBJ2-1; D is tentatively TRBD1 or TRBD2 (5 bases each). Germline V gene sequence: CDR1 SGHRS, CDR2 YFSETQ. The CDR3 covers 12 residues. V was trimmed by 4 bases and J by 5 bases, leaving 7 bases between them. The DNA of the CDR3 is TGCGCCAGCAGCCGGGACGACAATGAGCAGTTCTTC. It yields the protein CASSRDDNEQFF. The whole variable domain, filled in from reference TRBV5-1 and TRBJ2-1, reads KAGVTQTPRYLIKTRGQQVTLSCSPISGHRSVSWYQQTPGQGLQFLFEYFSETQRNKGNFPGRFSGRQFSNSRSEMNVSTLELGDSALYLCASSRDDNEQFFGPGTRLTVL.

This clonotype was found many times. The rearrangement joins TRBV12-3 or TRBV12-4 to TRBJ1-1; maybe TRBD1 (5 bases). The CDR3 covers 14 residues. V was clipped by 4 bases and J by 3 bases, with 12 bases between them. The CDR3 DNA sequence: TGTGCCAGCAGTTCGCAGGGTATGGACACTGAAGCTTTCTTT. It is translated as CASSSQGMDTEAFF.

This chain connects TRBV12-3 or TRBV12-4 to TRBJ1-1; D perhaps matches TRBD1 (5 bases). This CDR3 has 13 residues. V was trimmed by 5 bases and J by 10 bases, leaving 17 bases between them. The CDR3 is CASSQGAGFGAFF. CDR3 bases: TGTGCCAGCAGTCAGGGTGCAGGTTTCGGAGCTTTCTTT.

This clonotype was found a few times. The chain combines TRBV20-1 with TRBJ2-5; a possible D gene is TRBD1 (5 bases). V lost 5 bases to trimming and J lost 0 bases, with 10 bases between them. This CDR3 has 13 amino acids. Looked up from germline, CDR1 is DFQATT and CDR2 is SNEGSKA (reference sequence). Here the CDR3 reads CSALQGNQETQYF. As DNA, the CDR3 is TGCAGTGCTCTGCAGGGAAACCAAGAGACCCAGTACTTC.

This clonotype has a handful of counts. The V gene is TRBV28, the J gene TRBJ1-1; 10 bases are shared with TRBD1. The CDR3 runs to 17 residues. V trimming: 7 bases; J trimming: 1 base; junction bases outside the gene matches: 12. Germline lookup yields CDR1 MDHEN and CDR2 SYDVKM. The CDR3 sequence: CASTLYGDRGTNTEAFF. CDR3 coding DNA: TGTGCCAGCACCCTTTATGGGGACAGGGGTACGAACACTGAAGCTTTCTTT.

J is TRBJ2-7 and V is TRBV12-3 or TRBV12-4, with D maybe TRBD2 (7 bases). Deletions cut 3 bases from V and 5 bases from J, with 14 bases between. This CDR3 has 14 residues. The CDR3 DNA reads TGTGCCAGCAGTTTTCTGGCGGGGGCTCACGAGCAGTACTTC. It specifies CASSFLAGAHEQYF.

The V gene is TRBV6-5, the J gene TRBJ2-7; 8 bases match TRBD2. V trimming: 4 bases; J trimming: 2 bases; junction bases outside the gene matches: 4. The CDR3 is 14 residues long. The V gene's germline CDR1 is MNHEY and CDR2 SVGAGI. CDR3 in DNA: TGTGCCAGCAGTTCTATTAGCGGGACCTACGAGCAGTACTTC. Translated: CASSSISGTYEQYF.

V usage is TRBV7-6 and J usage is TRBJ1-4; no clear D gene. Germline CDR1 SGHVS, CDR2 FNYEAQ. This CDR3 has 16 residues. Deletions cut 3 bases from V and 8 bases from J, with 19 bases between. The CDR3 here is CASSLTPPGLGEKLFF. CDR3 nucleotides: TGTGCCAGCAGCTTGACTCCGCCGGGGTTAGGCGAAAAACTGTTTTTT.

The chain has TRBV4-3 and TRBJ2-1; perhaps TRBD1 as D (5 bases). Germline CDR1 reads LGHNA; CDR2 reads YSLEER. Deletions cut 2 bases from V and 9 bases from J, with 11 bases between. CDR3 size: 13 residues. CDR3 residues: CASSQIWGGEQFF. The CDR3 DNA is TGCGCCAGCAGCCAAATCTGGGGCGGTGAGCAGTTCTTC.